The 3 T cell receptor beta chains below all came from one sample that was sequenced in a study of cytomegalovirus exposure and HLA in healthy donors. Researchers ran the PCR with 60 Vbeta and 13 Jbeta primers. TCRdb's table, derived via immunoSEQ multiplex PCR, lists solely in-frame clones and lacks some. The sample lists approximately 150,000 clones, less than 85% occurring once. Sequenced sample: PBMCs. Source of these receptors: a man aged 40-50 years in good health and CMV-seronegative.

The chain uses TRBV2 and TRBJ1-6; D not certain. The V and J ends lost 4 bases and 10 bases respectively, with 8 bases between them. The length of the CDR3 is 12 residues. CDR1 is SNHLY and CDR2 is FYNNEI in the germline V gene. The CDR3 protein is CASSAVGSPLHF. CDR3 sequence (DNA): TGTGCCAGCAGTGCGGTCGGGTCACCCCTCCACTTT. The variable domain in full, with the rest retrieved from reference TRBV2 and TRBJ1-6, is EPEVTQTPSHQVTQMGQEVILRCVPISNHLYFYWYRQILGQKVEFLVSFYNNEISEKSEIFDDQFSVERPDGSNFTLKIRSTKLEDSAMYFCASSAVGSPLHFGNGTRLTVT.

The rearrangement joins TRBV29-1 to TRBJ1-3; no clear D gene. The CDR3 has 15 amino acids. The ends were cut back, 1 base at V and 0 bases at J, with 10 bases in the middle. Germline lookup yields CDR1 SQVTM and CDR2 ANQGSEA. The CDR3 nucleotides are TGCAGCGTTGAAGGTCTAACAGTCTCTGGAAACACCATATATTTT. Translated: CSVEGLTVSGNTIYF.

The J gene is TRBJ2-1, the V gene TRBV12-5, with D possibly being TRBD2 (6 bases). V was shortened by 1 base and J by 8 bases, with 18 bases between the two germline ends. Looked up from germline, CDR1 is LGHNT and CDR2 is FRNRAP. The CDR3 extends over 16 amino acids. Here the CDR3 reads CASGLGAGSYPHEQFF. The CDR3 DNA is TGTGCTAGTGGTTTGGGAGCGGGCTCCTACCCCCATGAGCAGTTCTTC.